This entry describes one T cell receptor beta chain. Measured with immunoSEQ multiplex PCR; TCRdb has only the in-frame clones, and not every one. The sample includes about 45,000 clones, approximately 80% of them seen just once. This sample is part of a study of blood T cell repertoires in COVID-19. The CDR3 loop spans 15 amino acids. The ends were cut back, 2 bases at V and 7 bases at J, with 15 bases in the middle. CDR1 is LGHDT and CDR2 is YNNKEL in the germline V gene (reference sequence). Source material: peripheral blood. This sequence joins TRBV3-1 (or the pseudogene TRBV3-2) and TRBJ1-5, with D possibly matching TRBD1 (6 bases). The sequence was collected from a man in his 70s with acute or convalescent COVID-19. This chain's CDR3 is CASSQRAGAGQPQHF. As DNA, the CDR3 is TGTGCCAGCAGCCAAAGGGCAGGGGCAGGACAGCCCCAGCATTTT.